This T cell receptor beta chain was identified in a study of cytomegalovirus exposure and HLA in healthy donors. Overall study findings and caveats: The study recorded about 160 TCR beta chains that were cytomegalovirus-associated. An Asian-associated ancestry cluster reportedly showed fewer N-insertions than the roughly 600-donor mean in a later analysis. A missense variant in DCLRE1C was later tied to TCR beta V- and J-gene trimming.

CDR1 is MNHEY, CDR2 SMNVEV, per germline (reference sequence). V lost 1 base, J lost 0 bases, and 7 bases lay in between. The CDR3 is made up of 14 amino acids. Primers: 60 Vbeta forward and 13 Jbeta reverse. Assay: immunoSEQ multiplex PCR; the TCRdb copy retains only in-frame clones and omits some. Of 100,000 to 130,000 clones listed, over 75% are singletons. This clone was detected a few times. Its target is not known. This chain joins TRBV27 and TRBJ2-7, with unresolved D. This sequence originates from a male donor in good health and CMV-seronegative. The sequenced sample consisted of PBMCs. DNA for the CDR3: TGTGCCAGCAGTTTATTTTCCAGCTCCTACGAGCAGTACTTC. Protein product: CASSLFSSSYEQYF.